Below are 24 T cell receptor beta chains sequenced from a single sample in a study of cytomegalovirus exposure and HLA in healthy donors. The PCR used 60 Vbeta and 13 Jbeta primers. Method: immunoSEQ multiplex PCR; TCRdb's copy keeps in-frame clones and lacks some. The sample has roughly 190,000 clones, roughly 80% seen once; the top ten hold 1.6%. The sequencing sample was made of PBMCs. The source of these receptors is a woman between 18 and 30 years old in good health and CMV-seronegative.

The rearrangement joins TRBV28 to TRBJ2-1; maybe TRBD2 (5 bases). The CDR3 sequence is 12 residues long. Germline values: CDR1 MDHEN, CDR2 SYDVKM. The CDR3 loop reads CGTRSTTGEQFF. The CDR3 coding sequence is TGTGGGACTCGGTCGACCACGGGTGAGCAGTTCTTC. The full variable domain, its missing parts supplied by reference TRBV28 and TRBJ2-1, is DVKVTQSSRYLVKRTGEKVFLECVQDMDHENMFWYRQDPGLGLRLIYFSYDVKMKEKGDIPEGYSVSREKKERFSLILESASTNQTSMYLCGTRSTTGEQFFGPGTRLTVL.

The gene calls are TRBV5-1 and TRBJ1-6; 10 nucleotides align to TRBD1. J lost 6 bases, V lost 0 bases, and 9 bases had no gene match. Germline lookup yields CDR1 SGHRS and CDR2 YFSETQ. This CDR3 region has 18 residues. DNA of the CDR3: TGCGCCAGCAGCTTGGGAACTCGACAGGGGGCGGCTAATTCACCCCTCCACTTT. Its translation: CASSLGTRQGAANSPLHF.

The rearrangement uses TRBV4-1 and TRBJ2-3, with 9 nucleotides matching TRBD2. This CDR3 has 18 residues. J gave up 4 bases and V 1 base, and 12 bases lay outside the gene matches. Germline assignment: CDR1 MGHRA and CDR2 YSYEKL. CDR3 DNA sequence: TGCGCCAGCAGCCAAGTAAAGGGGCGGGGGGGCCTCGCAGATACGCAGTATTTT. As protein: CASSQVKGRGGLADTQYF.

The chain couples TRBV7-2 to TRBJ1-2, with 8 bases fitting TRBD1. Germline V gives CDR1 SGHTA, CDR2 FQGNSA. Trimming took 0 bases from V and 6 from J; bases not matched to a gene: 6. This CDR3 is 15 amino acids long. CDR3 nucleotides: TGTGCCAGCAGCTTAGCGCCGGACAGGGTTCATGGCTACACCTTC. Its protein is CASSLAPDRVHGYTF.

The chain carries TRBV10-3 and TRBJ2-7, with 7 bases identical to TRBD2. V shed 2 bases and J 2 bases; nucleotides not matched to a gene: 0. CDR3 length equals 13 residues. The germline gives CDR1 ENHRY, CDR2 SYGVKD. CDR3 in DNA: TGTGCCATCAGTGAGCGGGAGGCCTACGAGCAGTACTTC. This sequence encodes CAISEREAYEQYF.

V and J are TRBV9 and TRBJ2-2, with 10 bases lining up with TRBD1. Germline assignment: CDR1 SGDLS and CDR2 YYNGEE. The J segment lost 6 bases and the V segment lost 0 bases, leaving 8 bases of the junction unmatched. This CDR3 contains 17 residues. The CDR3 spells CASSVGSRTGGSGELFF. In nucleotides, the CDR3 is TGTGCCAGCAGCGTAGGCTCTAGGACAGGGGGGTCCGGGGAGCTGTTTTTT.

The chain has TRBV29-1 and TRBJ2-4; TRBD2 agrees at 10 bases. This CDR3 region has 21 residues. J lost 2 bases, V lost 3 bases, and 22 bases had no gene match. The germline V gene encodes CDR1 SQVTM and CDR2 ANQGSEA. Here the CDR3 reads CSVDLPTNSGRPPASKNIQYF. CDR3 sequence (DNA): TGCAGCGTTGACTTACCTACCAATAGCGGGAGGCCCCCGGCCTCCAAAAACATTCAGTACTTC.

This chain links TRBV7-3 with TRBJ2-2, with 7 bases that match TRBD1. Losses at the gene ends were 1 base for V and 4 bases for J; bases not matched to a gene: 9. CDR3 size: 17 residues. Looked up from germline, CDR1 is SGHTA and CDR2 is FQGTGA. CDR3 in amino acids: CASSLNADRVVTGELFF. The CDR3 DNA sequence: TGTGCCAGCAGCTTAAACGCCGACAGGGTGGTCACCGGGGAGCTGTTTTTT.

This chain links TRBV5-6 with TRBJ2-3; D ambiguous. V lost 3 bases and J 4 bases, leaving 12 bases between the germline ends. Germline lookup yields CDR1 SGHDT and CDR2 YYEEEE. The CDR3 is made up of 14 amino acids. CDR3 region: CASSSSGWADTQYF. The CDR3 nucleotides read TGTGCCAGCAGCTCTTCAGGTTGGGCAGATACGCAGTATTTT.

The genes are TRBV6-5 and TRBJ2-1; TRBD1 is a possible D gene (6 bases). V lost 6 bases to trimming and J lost 5 bases, with 17 bases between them. The CDR3 length is 15 residues. The germline V gene encodes CDR1 MNHEY and CDR2 SVGAGI. The CDR3 sequence: CASSWGHPGDNEQFF. CDR3 coding DNA: TGTGCCAGCAGCTGGGGACACCCCGGGGACAATGAGCAGTTCTTC.

CDR3 sequence reads: CASSLFATGVSNEQFF. CDR3 DNA sequence: TGTGCCAGCAGTTTATTCGCGACAGGGGTTTCGAATGAGCAGTTCTTC. The chain employs TRBV27 and TRBJ2-1, with 8 nucleotides matching TRBD1. Per the germline V gene, CDR1 is MNHEY and CDR2 is SMNVEV (reference sequence). The length of the CDR3 is 16 residues. After removal of 1 base from V and 7 bases from J, the junction contained 9 bases not matched to a gene.

The V call is TRBV7-9, the J call TRBJ1-2; D possibly corresponds to TRBD1 (5 bases). V was trimmed by 2 bases and J by 4 bases, leaving 8 bases between them. Germline V lookup: CDR1 SEHNR, CDR2 FQNEAQ (reference sequence). This CDR3 is built from 13 residues. CDR3 loop: CASSLFRGYGYTF. The CDR3 region has the DNA TGTGCCAGCAGCTTATTTAGGGGCTATGGCTACACCTTC. The entire variable domain, with the rest obtained from reference TRBV7-9 and TRBJ1-2, is as follows: DTGVSQNPRHKITKRGQNVTFRCDPISEHNRLYWYRQTLGQGPEFLTYFQNEAQLEKSRLLSDRFSAERPKGSFSTLEIQRTEQGDSAMYLCASSLFRGYGYTFGSGTRLTVV.

This clone appeared a single time. The rearrangement uses TRBV10-3 and TRBJ1-1; 10 bases align to TRBD1. The CDR3 contains 12 residues. Germline-derived CDR1 and CDR2 are ENHRY and SYGVKD. J lost 4 bases, V lost 9 bases, and 2 bases had no gene match. CDR3 loop: CAMGQGTTEAFF. CDR3 sequence (DNA): TGTGCCATGGGACAGGGGACCACTGAAGCTTTCTTT.

This rearrangement joins TRBV5-1 to TRBJ2-3, with TRBD2 matching over 13 bases. The CDR3 runs 18 residues. Germline trimming cut 4 bases from V and 4 bases from J; bases unmatched to any gene: 12. Germline V gene lookup returns CDR1 SGHRS and CDR2 YFSETQ. This CDR3 reads CASSDSGLAGVGADTQYF. The CDR3 DNA sequence: TGCGCCAGCAGCGACTCCGGACTAGCGGGGGTCGGGGCAGATACGCAGTATTTT.

This chain links TRBV5-1 with TRBJ1-6; 8 positions match TRBD1. V shed 4 bases, J shed 8 bases, and the junction held 5 bases outside the gene matches. Germline CDR1 reads SGHRS; CDR2 reads YFSETQ. The CDR3 runs to 14 residues. The DNA for the CDR3 is TGCGCCAGCAGCCAACAGGGGGTGGATTCACCCCTCCACTTT. It specifies CASSQQGVDSPLHF.

V gene TRBV6-5 combines with J gene TRBJ2-7; TRBD1 might be the D (6 bases). In germline, CDR1 is MNHEY, CDR2 SVGAGI. The CDR3 has 15 residues. V was shortened by 0 bases and J by 3 bases, with 12 bases between the two germline ends. CDR3 region: CASSYSRAQGYEQYF. The CDR3 DNA follows: TGTGCCAGCAGTTACTCGAGAGCACAGGGCTACGAGCAGTACTTC.

The rearrangement joins TRBV11-2 to TRBJ2-1, with 10 bases matching TRBD1. Germline assignment: CDR1 SGHAT and CDR2 FQNNGV. V was pared by 7 bases and J by 8 bases, with 11 bases of the junction left unmatched. This CDR3 comprises 15 residues. The CDR3 reads CASTRDRGTLYEQFF. CDR3 nucleotides: TGTGCCAGCACCAGGGACAGGGGCACATTGTATGAGCAGTTCTTC. Together with reference TRBV11-2 and TRBJ2-1, the CDR3 gives the full variable domain: EAGVAQSPRYKIIEKRQSVAFWCNPISGHATLYWYQQILGQGPKLLIQFQNNGVVDDSQLPKDRFSAERLKGVDSTLKIQPAKLEDSAVYLCASTRDRGTLYEQFFGPGTRLTVL.

The chain is built from TRBV27 and TRBJ2-5, with 11 nucleotides matching TRBD1. The J call could be wrong; TRBJ2-7 is a better fit for the DNA end. Germline CDR1 reads MNHEY; CDR2 reads SMNVEV (reference sequence). The CDR3 totals 15 residues. CDR3 coding DNA: TGTGCCAGCAGCATGTCCGGGACAGGGGGCTACGAGCAGTACTTC. Translating it yields CASSMSGTGGYEQYF.

This chain connects TRBV5-5 to TRBJ2-7; 11 bases match TRBD2. This CDR3 spans 16 amino acids. Unmatched junction bases numbered 9, after V lost 7 bases and J lost 0 bases. CDR1 and CDR2 from the germline V gene are SGHKS and YYEKEE (reference sequence). CDR3 bases: TGTGCCAGCTGGCTAGCGGGAGGCCAAACCTCCTACGAGCAGTACTTC. It is translated as CASWLAGGQTSYEQYF.

The table lists this clone with a count of one. V usage is TRBV18 and J usage is TRBJ1-5; D gene uncertain. Germline V lookup: CDR1 KGHSH, CDR2 LQKENI. The CDR3 consists of 13 residues. The ends were cut back, 3 bases at V and 3 bases at J, with 6 bases in the middle. The CDR3 DNA follows: TGTGCCAGCTCACCGGTAGACAATCAGCCCCAGCATTTT. Amino acids: CASSPVDNQPQHF.

The rearrangement links TRBV7-9 to TRBJ2-2, with 10 positions matching TRBD2. J was trimmed by 6 bases and V by 5 bases; bases with no gene match: 9. The length of the CDR3 is 16 residues. The V gene's germline CDR1 is SEHNR and CDR2 FQNEAQ (reference sequence). DNA of the CDR3: TGTGCCAGCAGCGCTTCTAGCGGGAGTAAATCCGGGGAGCTGTTTTTT. Translating it yields CASSASSGSKSGELFF.

The chain recombines TRBV30 with TRBJ2-2; unclear D gene. From germline, CDR1 is GTSNPN and CDR2 SVGIG (reference sequence). V lost 0 bases and J 2 bases, leaving 4 bases between the germline ends. The CDR3 is 13 residues long. The CDR3 reads CAWSVSNTGELFF. CDR3 DNA: TGTGCCTGGAGTGTCAGTAACACCGGGGAGCTGTTTTTT.

The chain employs TRBV18 and TRBJ1-6; D is perhaps TRBD1 (5 bases). CDR1 is KGHSH, CDR2 LQKENI, per germline. This CDR3 spans 15 amino acids. The V end was cut by 3 bases, the J end by 5 bases, with 11 bases between. CDR3 nucleotide sequence: TGTGCCAGCTCACCCGGACGGGGGAATAATTCACCCCTCCACTTT. This translates into CASSPGRGNNSPLHF.

The chain uses TRBV27 and TRBJ1-2; 9 bases map to TRBD1. The CDR3 is made up of 14 amino acids. J gave up 4 bases and V 4 bases, and 4 bases lay outside the gene matches. Germline assignment: CDR1 MNHEY and CDR2 SMNVEV (reference sequence). CDR3 sequence reads: CASSSGTGTYGYTF. CDR3 bases: TGTGCCAGCAGTTCGGGGACAGGGACCTATGGCTACACCTTC.